One sample yielded the 6 T cell receptor beta chains listed below, sequenced in a study of radiotherapy plus CTLA-4 blockade in lung cancer. Data came from immunoSEQ multiplex PCR; TCRdb stores just in-frame clones and leaves some out. The sample has roughly 58,000 clones; around 80% are singletons. The sample consisted of peripheral blood, taken from a patient treated with radiotherapy plus ipilimumab. The receptors were sampled from a human donor with non-small cell lung cancer whose response to radiotherapy plus ipilimumab could not be evaluated.

The J gene is TRBJ2-1, the V gene TRBV4-1; 9 positions agree with TRBD2. The V segment lost 4 bases and the J segment 6 bases; nucleotides outside the gene matches: 10. This CDR3 region has 16 residues. Germline V gene sequence: CDR1 MGHRA, CDR2 YSYEKL. CDR3 residues: CASSPRVAGGLNEQFF. The CDR3 nucleotides are TGCGCCAGCAGCCCCAGAGTCGCGGGGGGGCTCAATGAGCAGTTCTTC.

This sequence joins TRBV18 and TRBJ2-2; D gene unclear. This CDR3 has 14 amino acids. The germline V gene has CDR1 KGHSH and CDR2 LQKENI. V shed 3 bases and J shed 0 bases, with 5 bases lying between them. CDR3 loop: CASSPTPNTGELFF. In DNA form, the CDR3 reads TGTGCCAGCTCACCTACTCCGAACACCGGGGAGCTGTTTTTT.

The chain uses TRBV5-1 and TRBJ2-4; unclear D gene. The germline CDR1 and CDR2 sequences are SGHRS and YFSETQ. The CDR3 consists of 13 residues. V lost 5 bases to trimming and J lost 5 bases, with 11 bases between them. Written as DNA, the CDR3 is TGCGCCAGCAGAGAGGTTGCGGAAAACATTCAGTACTTC. Encoded protein: CASREVAENIQYF.

This clone came up once. The chain couples TRBV19 to TRBJ1-1; D gene unclear. V was clipped by 5 bases and J by 0 bases, with 13 bases between them. Per germline, CDR1 LNHDA and CDR2 SQIVND (reference sequence). The CDR3 extends over 15 amino acids. This CDR3 is CASSPQELLNTEAFF. In DNA form, the CDR3 reads TGTGCCAGTAGTCCCCAAGAGCTATTGAACACTGAAGCTTTCTTT.

The chain joins TRBV21-1 to TRBJ2-1; TRBD1 reflects the table's D call only, with no check against the DNA. TRBV21-1 is marked as a pseudogene. This CDR3 has 12 amino acids. The CDR3 spells CASSDRRNEQFF. Here the CDR3 DNA reads TGTGCCAGCAGCGACAGGCGCAATGAGCAGTTCTTC.

This clone was recorded once. The J gene is TRBJ2-5, the V gene TRBV28; 10 bases agree with TRBD1. Trimming took 5 bases from V and 5 from J; bases not matched to a gene: 2. Germline CDR1 MDHEN, CDR2 SYDVKM. This CDR3 has 13 amino acids. CDR3 nucleotides: TGTGCCAGCAGTGGACAGGGGGGGGAGACCCAGTACTTC. Protein product: CASSGQGGETQYF. Based on the CDR3 plus reference TRBV28 and TRBJ2-5, the full variable domain is DVKVTQSSRYLVKRTGEKVFLECVQDMDHENMFWYRQDPGLGLRLIYFSYDVKMKEKGDIPEGYSVSREKKERFSLILESASTNQTSMYLCASSGQGGETQYFGPGTRLLVL.